This T cell receptor (beta chain) was captured by sequencing in a study of blood T cell repertoires in COVID-19. The wider study: The samples span acute and convalescent COVID-19 from the United States, Italy and Spain. T cells, B-cell-depleted T cells, or PBMCs supplied cDNA or gDNA.

As processed by the authors: Nucleated cell counts were estimated from reference gene primer amplification. TCRdb keeps only in-frame clones here, not all; method: immunoSEQ multiplex PCR. V and J calls and clone size are as listed in that table; D and trimming were resolved from the DNA. Seen here are approximately 220,000 clones, roughly 88% observed once, and the top ten hold 25% to 35%. The CDR3 is 17 amino acids. Germline CDR1 and CDR2: LGHNA and YSLEER. Losses at the gene ends were 5 bases for V and 1 base for J; bases not matched to a gene: 3. This clonotype originated in a man aged 40-55 years with acute or convalescent COVID-19. The chain carries TRBV4-3 and TRBJ2-2, with 14 nucleotides matching TRBD2. The sequenced sample consisted of peripheral blood. The CDR3 DNA sequence: TGCGCCAGCAGCGCCGGGACTAGCGGGAGGAACACCGGGGAGCTGTTTTTT. Amino acids: CASSAGTSGRNTGELFF.